Following are 23 T cell receptor beta chains from one sample sequenced in a study of early T cells in non-severe SARS-CoV-2 infection (dated by TCRdb to the early 2020s). Receptor amplification or capture employed 5' RACE. Sequencing instrument: NextSeq 500. TCRdb reprocessed the public reads (quality trimming at Q25 with fastp, clone calling with MiXCR) and kept in-frame beta chains. When rows share a CDR3 protein, they turn into one entry using the most common DNA and genes. The sample table holds about 64,000 distinct CDR3 sequences, of which roughly 18% were seen once. The ten largest clones represent almost 9% of the sample. This sample comprised whole blood, obtained at baseline. The receptors were gathered from an adult who was a healthcare worker with PCR-confirmed SARS-CoV-2 infection or an uninfected control (not recorded which).

This clonotype was found a few times. V gene TRBV6-1 combines with J gene TRBJ2-2, with a possible D match to TRBD2 (6 bases). V lost 7 bases and J lost 6, with 15 bases in between. The CDR3 contains 14 residues. CDR1 is MNHNS and CDR2 is SASEGT in the germline V gene. CDR3 in DNA: TGTGCCAGCACCCTATCGGGGGTGTCCGGGGAGCTGTTTTTT. It encodes CASTLSGVSGELFF.

This clonotype was picked up a small number of times. V is TRBV28 and J is TRBJ2-5; 7 nucleotides line up with TRBD2. The J segment lost 2 bases and the V segment lost 6 bases, leaving 6 bases of the junction unmatched. Germline loops: CDR1 MDHEN, CDR2 SYDVKM. This CDR3 is built from 14 residues. The CDR3 region is CASSELARQETQYF. CDR3 coding DNA: TGTGCCAGCAGCGAACTAGCGAGGCAAGAGACCCAGTACTTC.

The chain carries TRBV6-6 and TRBJ1-3; a weak D match, TRBD1 (5 bases). This CDR3 has 14 residues. Germline CDR1 MNHNY, CDR2 SVGAGI (reference sequence). The V end was cut by 6 bases, the J end by 6 bases, with 15 bases between. The CDR3 reads CASRGPGLENTIYF. The CDR3 coding sequence is TGTGCCAGCAGGGGGCCAGGGTTGGAAAACACCATATATTTT.

CDR3 protein: CASSYSGVLVQYF. CDR3 DNA sequence: TGTGCCAGCAGTTACTCGGGCGTCTTGGTGCAGTACTTC. V usage is TRBV6-2 or TRBV6-3 and J usage is TRBJ2-7; D remains unclear. Trimming removed 0 bases from V and 9 bases from J, with 12 bases in between. Germline loops: CDR1 MNHEY, CDR2 SVGEGT. This CDR3 spans 13 amino acids.

This clonotype came up many times. CDR3 nucleotides: TGTGCCAGCACCTCGTTTGCTTCCGATACGCAGTATTTT. Residues: CASTSFASDTQYF. The V call is TRBV12-3 or TRBV12-4, the J call TRBJ2-3; unclear D gene. V gave up 7 bases and J gave up 6 bases, with 14 bases separating them. The CDR3 spans 13 residues.

There are a few counts of this clonotype. V is TRBV24-1 and J is TRBJ1-5, with TRBD1 as a possible D gene (5 bases). Trimming left V 2 bases short and J 2 bases short, with 12 bases between. CDR1 KGHDR and CDR2 SFDVKD come from the germline V gene. This CDR3 comprises 16 residues. The CDR3 sequence: CATSDSAGKRNQPQHF. The CDR3 DNA sequence: TGTGCCACCAGTGATTCGGCAGGGAAACGCAATCAGCCCCAGCATTTT.

This clonotype was found many times. The junction differs from germline at one of its ends, possibly a read error. The chain employs TRBV7-9 and TRBJ2-1, with a possible D match to TRBD2 (6 bases). CDR3 length: 9 residues. CDR1 and CDR2 from the germline V gene are SEHNR and FQNEAQ (reference sequence). CDR3 in DNA: TGTGCCAGCAGCTCGATGGGGGGCTTC. It is translated as CASSSMGGF.

The chain links TRBV19 to TRBJ2-1, with a weak D call TRBD1 (5 bases). Between the trimmed V and J ends, which lost 2 bases and 2 bases, there was a span of 10 bases. The CDR3 is made up of 15 amino acids. From germline, CDR1 is LNHDA and CDR2 SQIVND (reference sequence). The DNA for the CDR3 is TGTGCCAGTAGTATACAGGGCGCGCCCTACAATGAGCAGTTCTTC. It yields the protein CASSIQGAPYNEQFF.

J is TRBJ1-2 and V is TRBV4-1; maybe TRBD1 (6 bases). Trimming removed 0 bases at V and 0 bases at J, with 20 bases between. Germline loops: CDR1 MGHRA, CDR2 YSYEKL. The CDR3 runs 19 residues. This chain's CDR3 is CASSQDIRTEKIANYGYTF. CDR3 nucleotides: TGCGCCAGCAGCCAAGATATACGGACAGAGAAAATAGCTAACTATGGCTACACCTTC.

The table lists this clonotype with a few counts. The chain is built from TRBV6-5 and TRBJ1-4; the D gene is possibly TRBD1 (6 bases). Per germline, CDR1 MNHEY and CDR2 SVGAGI. V gave up 7 bases and J gave up 1 base, with 13 bases separating them. The CDR3 has 15 residues. The DNA for the CDR3 is TGTGCCAGCACCCCAGGAGGGGGAACTAATGAAAAACTGTTTTTT. Its protein is CASTPGGGTNEKLFF.

This clonotype was seen a handful of times. CDR3 region: CASSLDGGTDTQYF. The CDR3 nucleotides are TGCGCCAGCAGCTTGGACGGGGGCACAGATACGCAGTATTTT. V and J are TRBV5-1 and TRBJ2-3; D is possibly TRBD2 (5 bases). This CDR3 contains 14 residues. CDR1 and CDR2 from the germline V gene are SGHRS and YFSETQ. Trimming left V 0 bases short and J 1 base short, with 6 bases between.

This clonotype has only a few counts. The V and J genes are TRBV7-8 and TRBJ2-2, with TRBD1 as a possible D gene (5 bases). CDR1 and CDR2 (germline): SGHVS, FQNEAQ. V was clipped by 5 bases and J by 4 bases, with 14 bases between them. The CDR3 loop spans 15 amino acids. CDR3 nucleotide sequence: TGTGCCAGCAGCCCGCAGGGAATCCCCACCGGGGAGCTGTTTTTT. The encoded protein is CASSPQGIPTGELFF. The full variable domain, in which reference TRBV7-8 and TRBJ2-2 provide the parts outside the CDR3, is GAGVSQSPRYKVAKRGQDVALRCDPISGHVSLFWYQQALGQGPEFLTYFQNEAQLDKSGLPSDRFFAERPEGSVSTLKIQRTQQEDSAVYLCASSPQGIPTGELFFGEGSRLTVL.

This clonotype was picked up many times. This rearrangement joins TRBV6-6 to TRBJ1-5; D is undetermined. Germline V gene data show CDR1 as MNHNY and CDR2 as SVGAGI (reference sequence). V was clipped by 6 bases and J by 1 base, with 16 bases between them. CDR3 length: 16 residues. The DNA of the CDR3 is TGTGCCAGCAGCAATGCTGCTGGGAACAGCAATCAGCCCCAGCATTTT. It specifies CASSNAAGNSNQPQHF.

The chain carries TRBV5-1 and TRBJ1-6; TRBD1 matches at 7 bases. With V trimmed by 4 bases and J by 7 bases, 5 bases remained unmatched. Germline-derived CDR1 and CDR2 are SGHRS and YFSETQ. The CDR3 has 14 residues. CDR3 loop: CASSSGTANSPLHF. The CDR3 nucleotides are TGCGCCAGCAGCAGCGGGACAGCCAATTCACCCCTCCACTTT.

This clonotype showed up just a few times. J is TRBJ1-5 and V is TRBV5-1; possible D gene TRBD1, 5 bases. The CDR3 is made up of 15 amino acids. Germline values: CDR1 SGHRS, CDR2 YFSETQ. V was trimmed by 0 bases and J by 7 bases, leaving 14 bases between them. CDR3: CASSLAGQAEQPQHF. CDR3 DNA sequence: TGCGCCAGCAGCTTGGCAGGGCAAGCGGAACAGCCCCAGCATTTT.

The chain joins TRBV29-1 to TRBJ1-2, with TRBD1 matching over 8 bases. The CDR3 runs 14 residues. The V gene end was trimmed by 6 bases and the J gene end by 7 bases; junction bases not matched to a gene: 13. Germline CDR1 SQVTM, CDR2 ANQGSEA. The CDR3 DNA is TGCAGCGTAAGCCCAGGACAGGGATCGGGTGGCTACACCTTC. Amino acid sequence: CSVSPGQGSGGYTF.

The table lists this clonotype with a few counts. A junction boundary mismatches the germline segment, possibly from a read error. This chain connects TRBV27 to TRBJ2-1; TRBD1 agrees at 9 bases. Germline CDR1 MNHEY, CDR2 SMNVEV (reference sequence). The CDR3 consists of 12 residues. CDR3 sequence (DNA): TGTGCCAGCAGCAAAATACGGGACAGGGAATTGTTC. It yields the protein CASSKIRDRELF.

The rearrangement joins TRBV4-2 to TRBJ2-1; 10 bases are a match to TRBD2. The germline CDR1 and CDR2 sequences are LGHNA and YNFKEQ. The CDR3 sequence is 18 residues long. The V segment lost 0 bases and the J segment 2 bases; nucleotides outside the gene matches: 7. The CDR3 region is CASSQDDSGRPPYNEQFF. CDR3 sequence (DNA): TGTGCCAGCAGCCAAGATGATAGCGGGAGGCCTCCCTACAATGAGCAGTTCTTC.

The V and J genes are TRBV14 and TRBJ1-2; D is undetermined. The V gene lost 2 bases and the J gene lost 4 bases, with 5 bases spanning the gap. This CDR3 spans 12 amino acids. Germline V CDR1 and CDR2: SGHDN, FVKESK. The CDR3 coding sequence is TGTGCCAGCAGCCAAAGTGCCTATGGCTACACCTTC. Translated: CASSQSAYGYTF. Together with reference TRBV14 and TRBJ1-2, the CDR3 gives the full variable domain: EAGVTQFPSHSVIEKGQTVTLRCDPISGHDNLYWYRRVMGKEIKFLLHFVKESKQDESGMPNNRFLAERTGGTYSTLKVQPAELEDSGVYFCASSQSAYGYTFGSGTRLTVV.

This clonotype showed up just a few times. The chain couples TRBV20-1 to TRBJ1-1, with 9 bases that match TRBD1. V lost 3 bases to trimming and J lost 6 bases; unmatched junction nucleotides: 11. The CDR3 runs to 15 residues. CDR1 is DFQATT, CDR2 SNEGSKA, per germline (reference sequence). CDR3 nucleotide sequence: TGCAGTGCTAGGCGACAGGGGGGAAGGAAGGCTGAAGCTTTCTTT. Its protein is CSARRQGGRKAEAFF.

The J gene is TRBJ2-5, the V gene TRBV20-1, with D perhaps matching TRBD1 or TRBD2 (6 bases each). CDR1 is DFQATT and CDR2 is SNEGSKA in the germline V gene (reference sequence). The CDR3 covers 14 residues. The V gene lost 4 bases and the J gene lost 5 bases, with 17 bases spanning the gap. CDR3 sequence: CSAIDRRGLETQYF. The CDR3 DNA is TGCAGTGCTATAGACAGGCGGGGTTTGGAGACCCAGTACTTC.

This clonotype was counted a few times. This chain connects TRBV7-9 to TRBJ1-6; TRBD1 might be the D (6 bases). Germline-derived CDR1 and CDR2 are SEHNR and FQNEAQ (reference sequence). This CDR3 has 16 amino acids. V was cut by 0 bases and J by 9 bases, with 15 bases left in between. The CDR3 coding sequence is TGTGCCAGCAGCTTAGCCACCTCAGGCAGGGGTTCACCCCTCCACTTT. Its protein product is CASSLATSGRGSPLHF.

As DNA, the CDR3 is TGTGCCAGCTCGGGACAGGGGCCAGATACGCAGTATTTT. Protein: CASSGQGPDTQYF. This sequence joins TRBV6-2 or TRBV6-3 and TRBJ2-3, with TRBD1 matching 10 bases. This CDR3 is built from 13 residues. Germline trimming cut 8 bases from V and 4 bases from J; bases unmatched to any gene: 3. Germline V lookup: CDR1 MNHEY, CDR2 SVGEGT.